This T cell receptor beta chain appears in the sequencing data of a study of blood T cells in healthy people across ages. Study context: The capture of about one barcoded beta molecule per two T cells was achieved by template switching.

The second PCR ran roughly 6 to 11 cycles with a sample-barcoded 5' primer and J-beta primers. TCRdb itself ran the 5' RACE reads through MiXCR, one entry per CDR3 protein. The sample includes some 860,000 distinct CDR3 sequences, about 61% seen only once; the top ten take roughly 24%. Every sample had a minimum of 6 million PBMCs isolated. Total RNA was extracted at no less than 6 micrograms per sample. Germline CDR1 reads MNHEY; CDR2 reads SVGEGT. The CDR3 consists of 12 residues. V lost 6 bases, J lost 2 bases, and 6 bases lay in between. This clonotype was detected a few times. Its specificity is not known. Study-wide results and caveats: Among long-lived donors, naive CD4+ cells were more numerous and diversity higher than in aged donors.

Sample: blood. This chain links TRBV6-2 or TRBV6-3 with TRBJ2-3; the D is unclear. The sequence came from a middle-aged man in good health. The chain's CDR3 is CASREPTDTQYF. For the CDR3, the DNA is TGTGCCAGCAGGGAGCCCACAGATACGCAGTATTTT.